Shown below are 9 T cell receptor beta chains from a single sample sequenced in a study of blood T cell repertoires in COVID-19. Repertoires were generated with immunoSEQ multiplex PCR, while TCRdb's copy carries only in-frame clones and drops some. The top ten hold 0.7% of the sample, which has around 480,000 clones, roughly nine tenths seen once. Sequenced: PBMCs or T cells enriched from blood (not recorded which). These receptors were collected from a woman between 18 and 29 years old who had recovered from COVID-19.

V and J are TRBV28 and TRBJ2-7, with a possible D match to TRBD1 (6 bases). The CDR3 spans 14 residues. V was cut by 4 bases and J by 7 bases, with 17 bases left in between. Germline CDR1 MDHEN, CDR2 SYDVKM. The CDR3 DNA is TGTGCCAGCAGTTCGACAGGAACTCTATGGGAGCAGTACTTC. This gives the protein CASSSTGTLWEQYF.

This clone has only a few counts. This chain connects TRBV11-2 to TRBJ2-7, with no clear D. This CDR3 has 13 amino acids. V was clipped by 5 bases and J by 1 base, with 9 bases between them. Germline V lookup: CDR1 SGHAT, CDR2 FQNNGV. The CDR3 region has the DNA TGTGCCAGCAGCCTACAGATTTCCTACGAGCAGTACTTC. It encodes CASSLQISYEQYF.

This clone was observed a few times. J is TRBJ1-2 and V is TRBV30; tentative D call: TRBD1 (6 bases). V was clipped by 3 bases and J by 0 bases, with 14 bases between them. CDR3 size: 15 residues. CDR1 and CDR2 from the germline V gene are GTSNPN and SVGIG (reference sequence). The DNA of the CDR3 is TGTGCCTGGAGCCGGGACACCCACTCTAACTATGGCTACACCTTC. Its translation is CAWSRDTHSNYGYTF.

The count of this clone is one. The chain carries TRBV19 and TRBJ2-1; 8 positions match TRBD2. CDR1 and CDR2 from the germline V gene are LNHDA and SQIVND (reference sequence). The CDR3 length is 16 residues. Losses at the gene ends were 3 bases for V and 6 bases for J; bases not matched to a gene: 10. CDR3 DNA: TGTGCCAGTAGTATTAAGGGACTAGTGTCCCGCAATGAGCAGTTCTTC. This gives the protein CASSIKGLVSRNEQFF.

The genes are TRBV5-4 and TRBJ1-2, with 10 positions matching TRBD1. The CDR3 consists of 16 residues. The germline V gene encodes CDR1 SGHNT and CDR2 YYREEE (reference sequence). J gave up 4 bases and V 0 bases, and 6 bases lay outside the gene matches. The CDR3 nucleotides are TGTGCCAGCAGCTTGGGGACCCGGACAGGGGGCTATGGCTACACCTTC. This gives the protein CASSLGTRTGGYGYTF. The full variable domain, with the rest looked up from reference TRBV5-4 and TRBJ1-2, is ETGVTQSPTHLIKTRGQQVTLRCSSQSGHNTVSWYQQALGQGPQFIFQYYREEENGRGNFPPRFSGLQFPNYSSELNVNALELDDSALYLCASSLGTRTGGYGYTFGSGTRLTVV.

This clone was recorded once. J is TRBJ1-5 and V is TRBV1; TRBD1, the table's D call, lacks a check against the DNA. TRBV1 is flagged as a pseudogene. The CDR3 length is 13 residues. The chain's CDR3 is CTSSQEPGQGVHF. CDR3 DNA sequence: TGCACCAGCAGCCAAGAACCGGGACAGGGGGTACATTTT.

The chain carries TRBV19 and TRBJ2-2; 8 bases are a match to TRBD1. The CDR3 loop spans 14 amino acids. After removal of 11 bases from V and 1 base from J, the junction contained 6 bases not matched to a gene. Germline assignment: CDR1 LNHDA and CDR2 SQIVND (reference sequence). This chain's CDR3 is CASRDRGNTGELFF. The CDR3 region has the DNA TGTGCCTCCCGCGACAGGGGGAACACCGGGGAGCTGTTTTTT.

Only one count was recorded for this clone. The rearrangement links TRBV7-2 to TRBJ2-1, with 7 nucleotides matching TRBD1. Germline V gene data show CDR1 as SGHTA and CDR2 as FQGNSA. The ends lost 1 base at V and 1 base at J; junction bases unmatched: 4. There are 16 residues in the CDR3. The CDR3 reads CASSLVRGLSYNEQFF. The CDR3, as DNA: TGTGCCAGCAGCTTAGTAAGGGGGCTTTCCTACAATGAGCAGTTCTTC.

At least ten counts were recorded for this clone. This chain joins TRBV7-2 and TRBJ2-7; the D gene is possibly TRBD1 (5 bases). Germline V gene data show CDR1 as SGHTA and CDR2 as FQGNSA. Trimming shortened V by 1 base and J by 0 bases, and 10 bases separated the two germline ends. This CDR3 comprises 15 residues. The CDR3 DNA reads TGTGCCAGCAGCTTAGGGACACTAAGCTCCTACGAGCAGTACTTC. It yields the protein CASSLGTLSSYEQYF.